This T cell receptor beta chain was recorded in a study of T cells in Graves' hyperthyroidism and ophthalmopathy. Researchers amplified the TCR beta CDR3 regions from RNA transcripts. TCR CDR3 regions were first amplified by RT-PCR with HTBI primers. TCRdb re-derived calls from the multiplex PCR reads in MiXCR, one entry per CDR3 protein. The sample carries over 400,000 distinct CDR3 sequences, about 20% recorded once. Trimming cost V 4 bases and J 2 bases, with 10 bases left between them. The CDR3 totals 14 residues. A Clinical Activity Score of at least 3, a NOSPECS grade of at least 4 and a duration under 3 months were recorded in the ophthalmopathy patients. On the basis of clinical symptoms, serum thyroxine and TRAb, thyroid ultrasound and orbital computed tomography, diagnoses were made. Whole-study results and caveats: It was a median roughly six months before onset that the model predicted ophthalmopathy. Within blood appeared most thyroid clonotypes that had expanded above 0.001.

Regarding this clonotype: Antigen specificity is unknown.

The sequenced material came from blood. The genes are TRBV12-3 or TRBV12-4 and TRBJ2-3; D might be TRBD2 (5 bases). The receptor's source is a woman in her 70s with Graves' ophthalmopathy. CDR3 nucleotides: TGTGCCAGCAGTTCCGGGATGTACACAGATACGCAGTATTTT. Translated: CASSSGMYTDTQYF.